Sequencing of this T cell receptor (beta chain) was carried out in a study of cytomegalovirus exposure and HLA in healthy donors. The PCR made use of 60 Vbeta and 13 Jbeta primers. Generated by immunoSEQ multiplex PCR, the TCRdb table keeps only in-frame clones and is missing some. The repertoire includes 200,000 to 250,000 clones, around four fifths of them detected once, and 0.4% to 0.6% sits in the top ten. These donors counted as nominally healthy when sampled, but unrecorded immune exposures were likely. V was trimmed by 3 bases and J by 4 bases, leaving 13 bases between them. CDR1 is MRHNA and CDR2 is SNTAGT in the germline V gene. The CDR3 is 15 amino acids.

The V gene is TRBV6-4, the J gene TRBJ1-5; the D gene is possibly TRBD1 (6 bases). The sequence was collected from a boy between 10 and 17 years old in good health and CMV-seronegative. The sample taken for sequencing was PBMCs. CDR3 amino acids: CASSETDSWNQPQHF. The CDR3 DNA reads as TGTGCCAGCAGTGAGACGGACAGCTGGAATCAGCCCCAGCATTTT.